This passage covers 9 T cell receptor gamma chains from one sample sequenced in a study of gamma delta lymphoproliferative disorders and STAT genes. The receptor sequences were amplified from genomic DNA of peripheral blood mononuclear cells. TCRdb re-processed the multiplex PCR reads via CATT. The sample gives more than 2,000 gamma-chain clones, about 10% of which show up once; roughly a sixth is in the top ten. Sample: blood. The receptors shown here come from a human donor in good health.

This clone is labeled as medium-sized (0.01 to 0.1%). V gene TRGV4 combines with J gene TRGJ1 or TRGJ2. TCRdb carries no J gene annotation; the J gene was assigned here by matching the DNA with germline. The CDR3 has 12 amino acids. The junction had 6 bases not matched to a gene; V was cut back by 4 bases and J by 6 bases. The germline CDR1 and CDR2 sequences are EGSTGY and YDSYTSSV. For the CDR3, the DNA is TGTGCCACCTGGGAGGGTAGTTATAAGAAACTCTTT. Translation: CATWEGSYKKLF.

This clone occurred a few times. A far more abundant clone sits one base away, making this likely a read error. Additional DNA sequences in this sample encode the identical CDR3. This rearrangement joins TRGV11 to TRGJ1 or TRGJ2. TCRdb does not report a J gene; here it was assigned by matching the DNA to germline references. TRGV11 is an open reading frame, and its role is uncertain. CDR3 length: 14 amino acids. The V gene end was trimmed by 0 bases and the J gene end by 10 bases; junction bases not matched to a gene: 9. The CDR3 sequence is CACWIRHLTWKKLF. The CDR3 DNA reads as TGTGCCTGCTGGATTAGGCACCTGACCTGGAAGAAACTCTTT.

Judged by abundance, this clone is medium-sized. The chain carries TRGV9 and TRGJ1 or TRGJ2. Here the J gene came from matching the DNA to germline, since TCRdb omits it. Germline CDR1 GITISATS, CDR2 ISYDGTV (reference sequence). CDR3 length equals 11 residues. V was clipped by 5 bases and J by 3 bases; unmatched bases: 1. CDR3 coding DNA: TGTGCCTTGTGGGGTTATTATAAGAAACTCTTT. As protein: CALWGYYKKLF.

Relative to its sample, this clone is medium-sized. The gene calls are TRGV11 and TRGJ1 or TRGJ2. The J gene is absent in TCRdb and was assigned here via DNA matching to germline. TRGV11 is an ORF, and what it does is uncertain. Germline trimming cut 1 base from V and 7 bases from J; bases unmatched to any gene: 13. The CDR3 loop spans 16 amino acids. As DNA, the CDR3 is TGTGCCTGCTGGATTAGGCAAAGAGGGTCGTTCTATAAGAAACTCTTT. This translates into CACWIRQRGSFYKKLF.

Concerning this clone itself: It is unclear where the CDR3 begins or ends on the DNA, so no DNA is shown, and the CDR3 is as TCRdb lists it. No call exists for the J gene, whereas the V gene is TRGV2. The CDR3 spans 23 amino acids, including both terminal residues. Germline V gene lookup returns CDR1 EGSNGY and CDR2 YDSYNSKV. The chain's CDR3 is CATWDGRERGIIIRNSLAVEQHF.

This clone is medium-sized within its sample. J is TRGJ1 or TRGJ2 and V is TRGV4. The J gene, missing from TCRdb, was assigned here through DNA to germline matching. This CDR3 has 13 residues. The V gene end was trimmed by 0 bases and the J gene end by 6 bases; junction bases not matched to a gene: 5. Germline lookup yields CDR1 EGSTGY and CDR2 YDSYTSSV. CDR3: CATWDGPGYKKLF. In DNA, the CDR3 is TGTGCCACCTGGGATGGGCCGGGTTATAAGAAACTCTTT.

This clone was observed a few times. One base separates it from a far larger clone, so it is likely a read error. The sample has other DNA sequences that encode this CDR3 too. The V gene call is TRGV4, and the J gene call is absent. Germline-derived CDR1 and CDR2 are EGSTGY and YDSYTSSV. The CDR3 covers 11 residues. CDR3 region: CATWDGHGKLF. The CDR3 DNA is TGTGCCACCTGGGATGGGCACGGGAAGCTCTTT.

This clone is deemed medium-sized. V and J are TRGV3 and TRGJ1 or TRGJ2. The J gene, not given by TCRdb, was assigned here from a germline match of the nucleotide sequence. The ends lost 0 bases at V and 10 bases at J; junction bases unmatched: 6. This CDR3 contains 12 residues. Germline loops: CDR1 VTNTFY, CDR2 YDVSTARD (reference sequence). The CDR3 here is CATWDRRRKKLF. The CDR3 coding sequence is TGTGCCACCTGGGACAGGCGCCGGAAGAAACTCTTT.

By share, this clone ranks as medium-sized (0.01 to 0.1%). The V and J genes are TRGV10 and TRGJ1 or TRGJ2. Matching the DNA to germline supplied the J gene, which TCRdb does not give. TRGV10 is marked as an open reading frame, function uncertain. The CDR3 extends over 12 amino acids. With 8 bases clipped from V and 7 bases from J, the junction kept 9 bases outside the gene matches. DNA of the CDR3: TGTGCTGCGTGGAACTGGGGATATAAGAAACTCTTT. Amino acids: CAAWNWGYKKLF.